This is a list of T cell receptor beta chains from one sample in a study of cytomegalovirus exposure and HLA in healthy donors. Assay used: immunoSEQ multiplex PCR; TCRdb lists only in-frame clones, some missing. Among about 240,000 clones listed, around 88% were seen once. The sequenced material came from PBMCs. The receptors stem from a woman aged 30 to 39 in good health and CMV-seropositive. CDR3s leave out the opening cysteine and the closing phenylalanine or tryptophan. Each record gives: clone size, V gene, J gene, CDR3 protein. The listing skips clone size in some rows; elsewhere it reads once, few, many or a size class.

>.|TRBV28|TRBJ2-7
ASSRSGGSYEQY
>.|TRBV21-1|TRBJ1-1
ASSKVKLEKNEAF
>.|TRBV28|TRBJ2-7
ASSAGGFVSLYEQY
>.|TRBV2|TRBJ2-5
ASSEGVQGYQETQY
>.|TRBV7-3|TRBJ2-1
ASSLTAGDAYNEQF
>.|TRBV7-7|TRBJ2-7
ASSPRASGFYEQY
>few|TRBV25-1|TRBJ2-7
ASKGASGPDEGEQY
>.|TRBV11-2|TRBJ2-7
ASSSDPGYEQY
>.|TRBV29-1|TRBJ2-7
SVSKTGSSYEQY
>once|TRBV19|TRBJ2-3
ASTRAGATDTQY
>.|TRBV7-9|TRBJ2-5
ASSSGDRVETQY
>.|TRBV4-1|TRBJ2-1
ASSQVWSFFGPGEQF
>.|TRBV18|TRBJ1-1
ASSPLTGFTEAF
>.|TRBV12-2|TRBJ1-1
ASRLKVRGWNTEAF
>.|TRBV29-1|TRBJ1-1
SVGLEGMATEAF
>.|TRBV5-1|TRBJ2-3
ASSPSGRGPWDTQY
>.|TRBV7-2|TRBJ2-3
ASSFGLATTQY
>.|TRBV19|TRBJ2-7
ASSIRSSSGPSYEQY
>.|TRBV5-6|TRBJ2-2
ASRLGTPPGELF
>.|TRBV5-5|TRBJ2-7
ASSADKGLADYEQY
>.|TRBV6-5|TRBJ2-7
ASSSVGGSYEQY
>.|TRBV7-9|TRBJ2-7
ASSLRVGPYEQY
>.|TRBV6-5|TRBJ2-7
ASTLIAGASYEQY
>.|TRBV5-6|TRBJ2-1
ASSPKGSGRAFYNEQF
>.|TRBV4-1|TRBJ2-2
ASSPPSGKKNTGELF
>.|TRBV7-9|TRBJ2-5
ASSFQGGQETQY
>.|TRBV13|TRBJ2-3
ASSSPDSRLEPTDTQY
>.|TRBV6-1|TRBJ2-3
ASSDYGSTDTQY
>.|TRBV2|TRBJ2-6
ASRLNGANVLT
>.|TRBV2|TRBJ2-7
ASKASGDHYEQY
>.|TRBV7-2|TRBJ2-1
ASSYRRGSSYNEQF
>.|TRBV5-6|TRBJ2-5
ASSFPGTGKETQY
>once|TRBV27|TRBJ2-1
ASSLSGTSGRSV
>.|TRBV4-1|TRBJ1-2
ASNQRTSSNYGYT
>once|TRBV6-6|TRBJ2-3
ASSYRGQIDTQY
>.|TRBV30|TRBJ2-1
AWSRDRGGSSYNEQF
>.|TRBV13|TRBJ1-3
ASSPYRPNTIY
>.|TRBV27|TRBJ2-7
ASSYDRVWAYEQY
>.|TRBV2|TRBJ1-1
ASSQGLTDTSEAF
>.|TRBV6-6|TRBJ2-5
ASSYFDRGIGETQY
>.|TRBV21-1|TRBJ2-7
ASSKVASGREYEQY
>.|TRBV6-1|TRBJ2-7
ASGGNTGGTYEQY
>.|TRBV5-1|TRBJ2-3
ASSSTVENTQY
>.|TRBV29-1|TRBJ2-7
SVPGQDYEQY
>many|TRBV5-1|TRBJ2-2
ASSLTGGAGELF
>.|TRBV2|TRBJ2-3
ASSEFLAGVGTDTQY
>.|TRBV18|TRBJ2-1
ASSPPFGVSYNEQF
>few|TRBV14|TRBJ1-1
ASSQGPGRSGWNTEAF
>.|TRBV27|TRBJ2-1
ASMTKAYYNEQF
>.|TRBV11-2|TRBJ1-1
ASSQGFMNTEAF
>.|TRBV28|TRBJ2-5
ASSFAHQETQY